This T cell receptor beta chain was profiled in a study of cytomegalovirus exposure and HLA in healthy donors. 60 Vbeta and 13 Jbeta primers were used in PCR. Clones were sequenced by immunoSEQ multiplex PCR, and TCRdb holds only the in-frame ones, with some missing. This table has about 140,000 clones, around 80% appearing once. The CDR3 runs to 12 residues. The ends were cut back, 3 bases at V and 2 bases at J, with 7 bases in the middle. Germline values: CDR1 SQVTM, CDR2 ANQGSEA. V usage is TRBV29-1 and J usage is TRBJ1-1; a possible D gene is TRBD1 (5 bases). Sequencing was performed on PBMCs. The sequence came from a woman in her forties or fifties in good health and CMV-seropositive. The CDR3 here is CSVDRENTEAFF. The CDR3 DNA reads TGCAGCGTTGACAGGGAAAACACTGAAGCTTTCTTT.